The T cell receptor beta chain under discussion was sequenced for a study of T cell responses to AZD1222 COVID-19 vaccine. Trimming pared 4 bases from V and 1 base from J, leaving 18 bases between. In germline, CDR1 is LNHNV, CDR2 YYDKDF (reference sequence). This CDR3 is 17 amino acids long. The method was immunoSEQ multiplex PCR; TCRdb's version includes in-frame clones alone and lacks a portion of them. The sample shows about 140,000 clones, roughly nine tenths of them seen only once. As concerns this clone: As yet, its antigen is unknown.

Study-wide points: Females made up more of the donors, who were largely white British, and clonal diversity may have come out too low. Sampling that yielded the repertoires occurred only after the peak T cell response. CD4 TCRs associated with vaccination spanned spike, dominating at 160-218 and 743-854.

The origin of this receptor is an adult in good health. The rearrangement joins TRBV15 to TRBJ2-3; the D gene is possibly TRBD2 (7 bases). The material sequenced was peripheral blood, taken on day 0 of AZD1222 vaccination. The CDR3 coding sequence is TGTGCCACCAGCAAGGACGGGGGCGGGGGACGCACAGATACGCAGTATTTT. Amino acid sequence: CATSKDGGGGRTDTQYF.